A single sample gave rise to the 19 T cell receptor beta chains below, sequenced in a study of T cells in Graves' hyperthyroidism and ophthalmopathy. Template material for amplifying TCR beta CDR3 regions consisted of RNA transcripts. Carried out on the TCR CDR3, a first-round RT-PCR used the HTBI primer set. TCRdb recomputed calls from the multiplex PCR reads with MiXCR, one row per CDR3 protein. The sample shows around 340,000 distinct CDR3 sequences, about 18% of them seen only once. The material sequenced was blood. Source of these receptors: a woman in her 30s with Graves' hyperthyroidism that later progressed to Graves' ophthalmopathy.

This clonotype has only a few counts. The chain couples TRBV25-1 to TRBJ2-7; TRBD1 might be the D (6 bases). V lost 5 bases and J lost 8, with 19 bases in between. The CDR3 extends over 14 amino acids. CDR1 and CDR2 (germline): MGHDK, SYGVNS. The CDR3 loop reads CASSSRTARLQQYF. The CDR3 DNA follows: TGTGCCAGCAGTTCAAGGACAGCGCGTTTACAGCAGTACTTC.

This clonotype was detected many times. The DNA for the CDR3 is TGTGCCACATCTAACCCAGCGGGAGGGTCTGATACGCAGTATTTT. Protein: CATSNPAGGSDTQYF. The chain has TRBV27 and TRBJ2-3; 10 bases align to TRBD2. V shed 10 bases and J 6 bases; nucleotides not matched to a gene: 13. Germline V gene lookup returns CDR1 MNHEY and CDR2 SMNVEV (reference sequence). CDR3 length equals 15 residues.

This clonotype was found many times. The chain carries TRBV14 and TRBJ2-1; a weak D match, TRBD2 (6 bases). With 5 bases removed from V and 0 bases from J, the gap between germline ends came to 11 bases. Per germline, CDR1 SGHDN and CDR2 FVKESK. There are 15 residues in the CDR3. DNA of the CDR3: TGTGCCAGCAGCTCGGGACTCAGCTCCTACAATGAGCAGTTCTTC. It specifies CASSSGLSSYNEQFF.

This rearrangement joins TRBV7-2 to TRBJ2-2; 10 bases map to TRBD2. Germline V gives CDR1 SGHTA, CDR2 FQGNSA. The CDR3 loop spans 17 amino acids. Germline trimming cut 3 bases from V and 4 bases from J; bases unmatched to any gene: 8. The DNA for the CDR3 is TGTGCCAGCAGCTTCGGAGCGGGGGGGCAGGGCACCGGGGAGCTGTTTTTT. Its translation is CASSFGAGGQGTGELFF.

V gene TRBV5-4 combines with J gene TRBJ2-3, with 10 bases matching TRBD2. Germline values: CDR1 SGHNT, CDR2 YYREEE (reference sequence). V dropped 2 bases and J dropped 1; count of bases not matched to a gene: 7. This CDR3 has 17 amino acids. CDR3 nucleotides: TGTGCCAGCAGCTTTTTCAGCGGGGGGGCTGGCACAGATACGCAGTATTTT. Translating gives CASSFFSGGAGTDTQYF. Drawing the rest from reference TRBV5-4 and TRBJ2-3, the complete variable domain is ETGVTQSPTHLIKTRGQQVTLRCSSQSGHNTVSWYQQALGQGPQFIFQYYREEENGRGNFPPRFSGLQFPNYSSELNVNALELDDSALYLCASSFFSGGAGTDTQYFGPGTRLTVL.

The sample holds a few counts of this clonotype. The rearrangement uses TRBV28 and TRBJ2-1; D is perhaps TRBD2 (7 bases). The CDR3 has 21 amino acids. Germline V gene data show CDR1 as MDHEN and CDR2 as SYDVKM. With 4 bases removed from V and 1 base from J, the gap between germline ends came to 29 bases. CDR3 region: CASSSVGSNTGRGGSYNEQFF. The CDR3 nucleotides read TGTGCCAGCAGTTCCGTGGGCTCCAATACAGGGAGGGGGGGGTCCTACAATGAGCAGTTCTTC.

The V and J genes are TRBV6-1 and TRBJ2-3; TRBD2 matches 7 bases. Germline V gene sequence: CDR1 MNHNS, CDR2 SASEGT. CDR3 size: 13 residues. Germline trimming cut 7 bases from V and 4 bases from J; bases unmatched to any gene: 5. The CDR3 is CASKGEGPDTQYF. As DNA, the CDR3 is TGTGCCAGCAAAGGGGAGGGCCCAGATACGCAGTATTTT.

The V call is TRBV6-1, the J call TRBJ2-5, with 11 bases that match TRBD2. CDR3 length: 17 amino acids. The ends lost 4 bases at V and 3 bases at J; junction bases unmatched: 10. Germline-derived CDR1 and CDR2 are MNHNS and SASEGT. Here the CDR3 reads CASSALAGGIWEETQYF. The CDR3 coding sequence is TGTGCCAGCAGTGCTCTAGCGGGAGGAATCTGGGAAGAGACCCAGTACTTC.

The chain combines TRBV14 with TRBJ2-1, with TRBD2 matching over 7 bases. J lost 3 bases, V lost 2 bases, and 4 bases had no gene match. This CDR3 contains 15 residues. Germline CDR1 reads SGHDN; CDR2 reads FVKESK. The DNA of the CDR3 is TGTGCCAGCAGCCAATGGCTAGCGGACTACAATGAGCAGTTCTTC. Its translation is CASSQWLADYNEQFF.

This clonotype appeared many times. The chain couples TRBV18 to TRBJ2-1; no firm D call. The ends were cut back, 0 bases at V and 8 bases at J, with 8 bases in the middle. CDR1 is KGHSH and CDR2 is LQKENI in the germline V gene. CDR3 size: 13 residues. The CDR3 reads CASSPPSIDEQFF. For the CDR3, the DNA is TGTGCCAGCTCACCACCGAGTATTGATGAGCAGTTCTTC.

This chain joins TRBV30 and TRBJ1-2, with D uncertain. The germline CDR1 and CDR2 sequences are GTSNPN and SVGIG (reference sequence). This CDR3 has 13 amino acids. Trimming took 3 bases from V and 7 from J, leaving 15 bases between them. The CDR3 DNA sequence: TGTGCCTGGAGCCCAGGCGGTCCGGGTGGCTACACCTTC. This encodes CAWSPGGPGGYTF.

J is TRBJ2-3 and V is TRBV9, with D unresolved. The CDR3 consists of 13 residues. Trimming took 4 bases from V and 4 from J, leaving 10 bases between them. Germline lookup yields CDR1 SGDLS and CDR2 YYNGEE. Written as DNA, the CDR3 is TGTGCCAGCAGCCCAACTTTTCCAGATACGCAGTATTTT. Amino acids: CASSPTFPDTQYF.

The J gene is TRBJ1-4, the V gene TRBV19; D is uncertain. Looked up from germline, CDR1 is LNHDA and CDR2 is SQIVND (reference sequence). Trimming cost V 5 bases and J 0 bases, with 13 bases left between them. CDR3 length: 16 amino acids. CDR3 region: CASSPRDGATNEKLFF. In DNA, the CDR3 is TGTGCCAGTAGTCCTCGTGATGGGGCAACTAATGAAAAACTGTTTTTT.

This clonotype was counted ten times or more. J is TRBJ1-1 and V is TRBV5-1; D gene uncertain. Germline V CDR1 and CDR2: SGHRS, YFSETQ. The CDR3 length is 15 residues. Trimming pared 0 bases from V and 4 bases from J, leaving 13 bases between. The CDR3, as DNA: TGCGCCAGCAGCTTGGGGTTGGGCACGGGCACTGAAGCTTTCTTT. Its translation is CASSLGLGTGTEAFF.

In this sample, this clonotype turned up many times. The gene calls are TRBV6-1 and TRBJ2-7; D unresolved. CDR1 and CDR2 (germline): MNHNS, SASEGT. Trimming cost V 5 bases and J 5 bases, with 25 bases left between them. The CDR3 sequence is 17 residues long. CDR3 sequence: CASSSGVRKLADHEQYF. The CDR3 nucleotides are TGTGCCAGCAGTTCTGGTGTTAGGAAACTCGCCGATCACGAGCAGTACTTC.

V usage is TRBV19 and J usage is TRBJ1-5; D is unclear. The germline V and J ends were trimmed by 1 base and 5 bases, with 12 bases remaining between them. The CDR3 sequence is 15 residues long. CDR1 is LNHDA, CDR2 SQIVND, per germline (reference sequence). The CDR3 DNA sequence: TGTGCCAGTAGTATAGGGCAGGTAAATCATCAGCCCCAGCATTTT. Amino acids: CASSIGQVNHQPQHF.

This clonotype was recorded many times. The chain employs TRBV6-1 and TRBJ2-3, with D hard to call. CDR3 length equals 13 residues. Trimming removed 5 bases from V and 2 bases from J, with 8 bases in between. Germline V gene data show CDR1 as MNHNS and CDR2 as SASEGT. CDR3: CASSPAHTDTQYF. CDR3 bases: TGTGCCAGCAGTCCAGCGCACACAGATACGCAGTATTTT.

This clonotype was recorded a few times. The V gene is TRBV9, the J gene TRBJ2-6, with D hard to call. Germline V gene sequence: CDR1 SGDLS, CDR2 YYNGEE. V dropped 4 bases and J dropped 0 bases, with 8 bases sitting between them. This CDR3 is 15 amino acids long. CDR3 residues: CASSTWSSGANVLTF. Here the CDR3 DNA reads TGTGCCAGCAGCACCTGGTCCTCTGGGGCCAACGTCCTGACTTTC.

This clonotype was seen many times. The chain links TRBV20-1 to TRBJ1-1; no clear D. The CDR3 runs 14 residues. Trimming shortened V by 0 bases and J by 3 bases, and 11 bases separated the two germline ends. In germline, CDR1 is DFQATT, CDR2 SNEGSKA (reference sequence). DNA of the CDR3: TGCAGTGCTAGAGATCTGGGTTTGTACACTGAAGCTTTCTTT. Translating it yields CSARDLGLYTEAFF.